These 20 T cell receptor beta chains originate from one sample sequenced in a study of shared clonotypes between healthy human individuals. Measured with immunoSEQ multiplex PCR; TCRdb has only the in-frame clones, and not every one. The sample holds 470,000 or so clones, about 78% seen once. The source material was PBMCs. These receptors all come from a woman in her forties in good health. Some clones in this sample may be carry-over from other donors' samples.

The chain combines TRBV14 with TRBJ2-5, with D tentatively TRBD2 (6 bases). The CDR3 sequence is 15 residues long. Germline CDR1 is SGHDN and CDR2 is FVKESK. Trimming pared 4 bases from V and 5 bases from J, leaving 17 bases between. Here the CDR3 DNA reads TGTGCCAGCAGCCCCCGGGGGAGTTTTCGGGAGACCCAGTACTTC. As protein: CASSPRGSFRETQYF. The entire variable domain, with the rest obtained from reference TRBV14 and TRBJ2-5, is as follows: EAGVTQFPSHSVIEKGQTVTLRCDPISGHDNLYWYRRVMGKEIKFLLHFVKESKQDESGMPNNRFLAERTGGTYSTLKVQPAELEDSGVYFCASSPRGSFRETQYFGPGTRLLVL.

This chain uses TRBV28 with TRBJ2-5, with a possible D match to TRBD1 (6 bases). The V gene's germline CDR1 is MDHEN and CDR2 SYDVKM. The germline V and J ends were trimmed by 4 bases and 2 bases, with 11 bases remaining between them. The CDR3 length is 14 residues. The chain's CDR3 is CASSSGQQQETQYF. The CDR3 DNA sequence: TGTGCCAGCAGTTCCGGACAGCAGCAAGAGACCCAGTACTTC.

The rearrangement links TRBV29-1 to TRBJ1-5; TRBD1 matches at 7 bases. Germline CDR1 and CDR2: SQVTM and ANQGSEA. This CDR3 is 15 amino acids long. V lost 6 bases to trimming and J lost 0 bases; unmatched junction nucleotides: 8. The CDR3 nucleotides read TGCAGCGTCCGGACAGGAGACTATAGCAATCAGCCCCAGCATTTT. Its translation is CSVRTGDYSNQPQHF.

V gene TRBV5-1 combines with J gene TRBJ2-3; the D is unclear. The CDR3 runs to 13 residues. The germline V gene encodes CDR1 SGHRS and CDR2 YFSETQ. Trimming took 4 bases from V and 6 from J, leaving 12 bases between them. CDR3 bases: TGCGCCAGCAGCCCCACCGGGTTGGATACGCAGTATTTT. Translation gives CASSPTGLDTQYF. Combining the CDR3 with reference TRBV5-1 and TRBJ2-3 gives the whole variable domain KAGVTQTPRYLIKTRGQQVTLSCSPISGHRSVSWYQQTPGQGLQFLFEYFSETQRNKGNFPGRFSGRQFSNSRSEMNVSTLELGDSALYLCASSPTGLDTQYFGPGTRLTVL.

This clone was found a few times. The CDR3 region has the DNA TGTGCCAGCAGTGAAGCCGGCCAGCCCCAGCATTTT. Its protein is CASSEAGQPQHF. This chain uses TRBV6-1 with TRBJ1-5, with D hard to call. V was cut by 0 bases and J by 7 bases, with 4 bases left in between. Looked up from germline, CDR1 is MNHNS and CDR2 is SASEGT. CDR3 length equals 12 residues.

This clone was detected once. This sequence is one base from a far larger clone and is likely a read error. The sample carries other DNA sequences with the same CDR3. The gene calls are TRBV19 and TRBJ1-1; D uncertain. CDR3 length: 16 amino acids. Germline lookup yields CDR1 LNHDA and CDR2 SQIVND (reference sequence). V was cut by 5 bases and J by 0 bases, with 16 bases left in between. This CDR3 is CASSARSRSMNTEAFF. The DNA of the CDR3 is TGTGCCAGTAGTGCGAGGAGCAGGAGCATGAACACTGAAGCTTTCTTT.

This clone was observed many times. This chain joins TRBV7-2 and TRBJ2-3; no reliable D call. The CDR3 length is 12 residues. V was pared by 6 bases and J by 4 bases, with 8 bases between. Germline CDR1 SGHTA, CDR2 FQGNSA. The CDR3 DNA is TGTGCCAGCAGGCCCGAATCAGATACGCAGTATTTT. Protein sequence: CASRPESDTQYF.

V usage is TRBV11-2 and J usage is TRBJ2-1; D is possibly TRBD2 (5 bases). This CDR3 contains 16 residues. V was cut by 2 bases and J by 2 bases, with 13 bases left in between. The germline V gene has CDR1 SGHAT and CDR2 FQNNGV. The CDR3 bases are TGTGCCAGCAGCTTAAATTGGGAGTCCCCCTACAATGAGCAGTTCTTC. Translated: CASSLNWESPYNEQFF.

V gene TRBV5-1 combines with J gene TRBJ2-2, with TRBD2 identical over 7 bases. The germline gives CDR1 SGHRS, CDR2 YFSETQ. The CDR3 is made up of 16 amino acids. J was trimmed by 5 bases and V by 0 bases; bases with no gene match: 7. The CDR3 sequence is CASSLALAELTGELFF. In nucleotides, the CDR3 is TGCGCCAGCAGCTTGGCCCTAGCGGAGCTTACCGGGGAGCTGTTTTTT.

The chain combines TRBV10-3 with TRBJ2-2; the match to TRBD1 covers 9 bases. This CDR3 is built from 15 residues. The germline V gene encodes CDR1 ENHRY and CDR2 SYGVKD. V lost 2 bases to trimming and J lost 7 bases; unmatched junction nucleotides: 5. CDR3 in amino acids: CAISEGTGIHGELFF. DNA of the CDR3: TGTGCCATCAGTGAGGGGACAGGGATTCACGGGGAGCTGTTTTTT.

The chain recombines TRBV11-2 with TRBJ1-6; possible D gene TRBD1, 6 bases. Trimming stripped 3 bases from V and 7 bases from J, with 10 bases between. The germline V gene encodes CDR1 SGHAT and CDR2 FQNNGV. The CDR3 has 14 residues. The CDR3 loop reads CASSFYRENSPLHF. CDR3 sequence (DNA): TGTGCCAGCAGCTTCTACAGGGAGAATTCACCCCTCCACTTT.

The chain joins TRBV2 to TRBJ2-3, with D uncertain. Germline loops: CDR1 SNHLY, CDR2 FYNNEI. Trimming shortened V by 6 bases and J by 0 bases, and 10 bases separated the two germline ends. The CDR3 contains 14 residues. The CDR3 sequence: CASRRGSSTDTQYF. CDR3 coding DNA: TGTGCCAGCAGGCGCGGTTCTAGCACAGATACGCAGTATTTT.

This clone came up once. This chain joins TRBV18 and TRBJ2-2; D remains unclear. V lost 3 bases and J lost 5, with 7 bases in between. Germline CDR1 reads KGHSH; CDR2 reads LQKENI. The CDR3 loop spans 13 amino acids. The CDR3 DNA sequence: TGTGCCAGCTCACCGCTAGGAACCGGGGAGCTGTTTTTT. Translation: CASSPLGTGELFF.

The genes are TRBV19 and TRBJ1-2, with unresolved D. This CDR3 is built from 16 residues. Between the trimmed V and J ends, which lost 5 bases and 8 bases, there was a span of 24 bases. Germline CDR1 and CDR2: LNHDA and SQIVND (reference sequence). The CDR3 DNA reads TGTGCCAGTAGTCTACACGACTCTCGATTTACTATGGGCTACACCTTC. It codes for CASSLHDSRFTMGYTF.

This clone was recorded only once. The rearrangement uses TRBV4-1 and TRBJ2-5; 10 nucleotides match TRBD2. Losses at the gene ends were 1 base for V and 7 bases for J; bases not matched to a gene: 9. Germline V gene data show CDR1 as MGHRA and CDR2 as YSYEKL. CDR3 length equals 16 residues. The CDR3 region has the DNA TGCGCCAGCAGCCAAGTATACAGCGGGAGGGCCCGGACCCAGTACTTC. It translates to CASSQVYSGRARTQYF.

J is TRBJ2-3 and V is TRBV29-1, with D hard to call. The germline V gene has CDR1 SQVTM and CDR2 ANQGSEA. This CDR3 has 13 residues. V was trimmed by 6 bases and J by 1 base, leaving 11 bases between them. Here the CDR3 DNA reads TGCAGCGTCCGCCCTGGGGGCACAGATACGCAGTATTTT. This translates into CSVRPGGTDTQYF.

The CDR3: CSVTVGSYGYTF. CDR3 bases: TGCAGCGTCACCGTAGGGTCCTATGGCTACACCTTC. This rearrangement joins TRBV29-1 to TRBJ1-2; no definite D call. The germline V gene encodes CDR1 SQVTM and CDR2 ANQGSEA. CDR3 length: 12 amino acids. V was trimmed by 6 bases and J by 4 bases, leaving 12 bases between them.

This chain links TRBV5-4 with TRBJ2-3; TRBD1 matches 7 bases. This CDR3 is built from 16 residues. The germline V gene has CDR1 SGHNT and CDR2 YYREEE (reference sequence). V lost 4 bases and J lost 3; bases outside the gene matches: 11. In DNA, the CDR3 is TGTGCCAGCAGCAGCAGACAGGGAAGAGTTACAGATACGCAGTATTTT. It is translated as CASSSRQGRVTDTQYF.

This chain connects TRBV19 to TRBJ2-1; tentatively, D is TRBD1 or TRBD2 (5 bases each). Per the germline V gene, CDR1 is LNHDA and CDR2 is SQIVND (reference sequence). The CDR3 contains 16 residues. V was shortened by 6 bases and J by 7 bases, with 22 bases between the two germline ends. Here the CDR3 reads CASSPGARRRVNEQFF. CDR3 DNA sequence: TGTGCCAGTAGCCCCGGGGCGAGACGCAGGGTAAATGAGCAGTTCTTC. The entire variable domain, with the rest obtained from reference TRBV19 and TRBJ2-1, is as follows: DGGITQSPKYLFRKEGQNVTLSCEQNLNHDAMYWYRQDPGQGLRLIYYSQIVNDFQKGDIAEGYSVSREKKESFPLTVTSAQKNPTAFYLCASSPGARRRVNEQFFGPGTRLTVL.

The chain carries TRBV5-1 and TRBJ2-7; TRBD2 might be the D (5 bases). Germline CDR1 SGHRS, CDR2 YFSETQ. V dropped 4 bases and J dropped 5 bases, with 10 bases sitting between them. The CDR3 is made up of 12 amino acids. The CDR3, as DNA: TGCGCCAGCAGCCCCGGGGAACACGAGCAGTACTTC. Translation gives CASSPGEHEQYF.